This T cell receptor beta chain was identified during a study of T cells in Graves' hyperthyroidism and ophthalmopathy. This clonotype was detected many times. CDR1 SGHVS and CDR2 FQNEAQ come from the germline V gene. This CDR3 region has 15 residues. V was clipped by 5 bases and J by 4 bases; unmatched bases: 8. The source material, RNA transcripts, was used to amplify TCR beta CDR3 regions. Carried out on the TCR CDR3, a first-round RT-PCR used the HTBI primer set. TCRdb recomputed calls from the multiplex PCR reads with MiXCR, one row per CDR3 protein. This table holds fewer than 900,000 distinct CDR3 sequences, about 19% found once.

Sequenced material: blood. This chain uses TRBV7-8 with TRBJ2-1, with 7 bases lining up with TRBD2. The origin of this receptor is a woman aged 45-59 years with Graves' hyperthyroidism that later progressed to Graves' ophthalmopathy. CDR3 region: CASSLHREDYNEQFF. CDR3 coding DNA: TGTGCCAGCAGCCTACACCGGGAGGATTACAATGAGCAGTTCTTC.